This entry lists 26 T cell receptor beta chains sequenced from one sample in a study of cytomegalovirus exposure and HLA in healthy donors. The PCR had 60 Vbeta and 13 Jbeta primers. The data were produced by immunoSEQ multiplex PCR, yet TCRdb's version contains in-frame clones alone and is incomplete. Among more than 100,000 clones listed, 77% were seen once. Sequencing was carried out using PBMCs. All receptors derive from a woman aged 55-70 years in good health and CMV-seronegative.

The CDR3 loop reads CASSLTESSYNSPLHF. The DNA of the CDR3 is TGCGCCAGCTCCTTGACAGAGAGCTCCTATAATTCACCCCTCCACTTT. The chain has TRBV5-1 and TRBJ1-6, with a possible D match to TRBD1 (5 bases). CDR1 SGHRS and CDR2 YFSETQ come from the germline V gene. V lost 7 bases and J lost 0, with 14 bases in between. The CDR3 totals 16 residues.

The chain is built from TRBV7-8 and TRBJ2-7; TRBD2 agrees at 12 bases. The V gene end was trimmed by 2 bases and the J gene end by 6 bases; junction bases not matched to a gene: 8. There are 16 residues in the CDR3. Germline CDR1 SGHVS, CDR2 FQNEAQ. CDR3: CASSLRRLAGVSEQYF. For the CDR3, the DNA is TGTGCCAGCAGCTTAAGGAGACTAGCGGGAGTAAGCGAGCAGTACTTC.

This chain joins TRBV7-6 and TRBJ1-1; no definite D call. Germline assignment: CDR1 SGHVS and CDR2 FNYEAQ. The CDR3 is 14 residues long. The V and J ends lost 5 bases and 4 bases respectively, with 14 bases between them. CDR3 DNA sequence: TGTGCCAGCAGCCTGCACGTGGGAGGCACTGAAGCTTTCTTT. Protein product: CASSLHVGGTEAFF.

The CDR3 coding sequence is TGCGCCAGCAGATGGACAGCCCAAGAGACCCAGTACTTC. Translating gives CASRWTAQETQYF. The V and J genes are TRBV5-1 and TRBJ2-5; possibly TRBD1 for D (6 bases). There are 13 residues in the CDR3. The germline V gene encodes CDR1 SGHRS and CDR2 YFSETQ. Trimming removed 5 bases from V and 1 base from J, with 9 bases in between.

The chain couples TRBV9 to TRBJ2-3, with 8 positions matching TRBD1. The CDR3 loop spans 15 amino acids. CDR1 and CDR2 from the germline V gene are SGDLS and YYNGEE. V lost 1 base and J lost 3; bases outside the gene matches: 4. CDR3 region: CASSVLGQGTDTQYF. In nucleotides, the CDR3 is TGTGCCAGCAGCGTACTCGGACAGGGTACAGATACGCAGTATTTT.

J is TRBJ1-4 and V is TRBV28; 10 positions match TRBD1. Germline CDR1 reads MDHEN; CDR2 reads SYDVKM. V gave up 10 bases and J gave up 8 bases; unmatched junction bases: 13. There are 15 residues in the CDR3. This CDR3 reads CATKGTGTGVEKLFF. The CDR3 nucleotides read TGTGCCACCAAGGGTACCGGGACAGGGGTAGAAAAACTGTTTTTT.

In its sample, this clone was seen once. The V call is TRBV7-2, the J call TRBJ1-1; D might be TRBD1 (6 bases). The ends were cut back, 1 base at V and 4 bases at J, with 10 bases in the middle. The V gene's germline CDR1 is SGHTA and CDR2 FQGNSA. This CDR3 is built from 14 residues. The CDR3, as DNA: TGTGCCAGCAGCTTAGTAGGCAGGGGCACTGAAGCTTTCTTT. Translating it yields CASSLVGRGTEAFF.

This chain links TRBV25-1 with TRBJ2-2, with 7 bases lining up with TRBD2. The CDR3 extends over 18 amino acids. Germline V lookup: CDR1 MGHDK, CDR2 SYGVNS. With V trimmed by 3 bases and J by 1 base, 11 bases remained unmatched. This chain's CDR3 is CASSERPWGGGNTGELFF. The CDR3 DNA is TGTGCCAGCAGTGAGAGGCCATGGGGGGGTGGGAACACCGGGGAGCTGTTTTTT.

The rearrangement joins TRBV5-1 to TRBJ1-1; D is undetermined. CDR3 length: 13 amino acids. Germline CDR1 reads SGHRS; CDR2 reads YFSETQ. V was clipped by 4 bases and J by 5 bases, with 12 bases between them. CDR3 DNA: TGCGCCAGCAGCCTCGACGGCGGAACTGAAGCTTTCTTT. Residues: CASSLDGGTEAFF.

The chain carries TRBV11-2 and TRBJ2-7; D is undetermined. The CDR3 spans 13 residues. Germline V CDR1 and CDR2: SGHAT, FQNNGV. V lost 0 bases and J 3 bases, leaving 6 bases between the germline ends. The CDR3 DNA sequence: TGTGCCAGCAGCTTAGATCCATTCTACGAGCAGTACTTC. Its translation is CASSLDPFYEQYF.

This clone was observed once. The chain uses TRBV7-8 and TRBJ1-1; 7 nucleotides agree with TRBD1. Trimming at V came to 5 bases and at J to 1 base, leaving 7 bases not matched to a gene. The CDR3 length is 15 residues. The germline V gene encodes CDR1 SGHVS and CDR2 FQNEAQ. The CDR3 sequence: CASSRRQGRNTEAFF. In nucleotides, the CDR3 is TGTGCCAGCAGCAGAAGACAGGGCCGGAACACTGAAGCTTTCTTT.

The rearrangement links TRBV30 to TRBJ2-5, with 11 bases that match TRBD2. The CDR3 sequence is 14 residues long. V lost 4 bases and J lost 4; bases outside the gene matches: 5. Per the germline V gene, CDR1 is GTSNPN and CDR2 is SVGIG (reference sequence). CDR3 DNA sequence: TGTGCCTGGAAGCGGCTAGCGGGGGGAGAGACCCAGTACTTC. Translated: CAWKRLAGGETQYF.

This clone was counted once. The V gene is TRBV4-1, the J gene TRBJ2-7, with TRBD1 matching 9 bases. V was pared by 4 bases and J by 3 bases, with 7 bases of the junction left unmatched. Germline V gene sequence: CDR1 MGHRA, CDR2 YSYEKL. CDR3 size: 15 residues. The CDR3 spells CASSLPGQGIYEQYF. The CDR3 DNA follows: TGCGCCAGCAGCCTACCGGGACAGGGTATCTACGAGCAGTACTTC.

The chain recombines TRBV27 with TRBJ2-7; TRBD1 aligns across 9 bases. With V trimmed by 6 bases and J by 3 bases, 9 bases remained unmatched. Per germline, CDR1 MNHEY and CDR2 SMNVEV (reference sequence). The CDR3 totals 15 residues. The CDR3 loop reads CASRGQGIVGYEQYF. In DNA form, the CDR3 reads TGTGCCAGCAGGGGACAGGGTATAGTCGGCTACGAGCAGTACTTC.

This chain links TRBV5-4 with TRBJ2-2; TRBD2 agrees at 8 bases. CDR3 length: 16 residues. V shed 4 bases and J 0 bases; nucleotides not matched to a gene: 5. Per the germline V gene, CDR1 is SGHNT and CDR2 is YYREEE (reference sequence). This CDR3 reads CASSRGGLANTGELFF. The CDR3 coding sequence is TGTGCCAGCAGCCGGGGGGGCCTCGCGAACACCGGGGAGCTGTTTTTT. The full variable domain, its missing parts supplied by reference TRBV5-4 and TRBJ2-2, is ETGVTQSPTHLIKTRGQQVTLRCSSQSGHNTVSWYQQALGQGPQFIFQYYREEENGRGNFPPRFSGLQFPNYSSELNVNALELDDSALYLCASSRGGLANTGELFFGEGSRLTVL.

The chain couples TRBV30 to TRBJ1-5; maybe TRBD1 (6 bases). CDR3 length equals 16 residues. Deletions cut 3 bases from V and 4 bases from J, with 19 bases between. Germline lookup yields CDR1 GTSNPN and CDR2 SVGIG (reference sequence). The CDR3 DNA reads as TGTGCCTGGAGCGACCTTTGGGGGGGCGGGAATCAGCCCCAGCATTTT. Its translation: CAWSDLWGGGNQPQHF.

J is TRBJ2-7 and V is TRBV27, with D tentatively TRBD2 (7 bases). Germline V gives CDR1 MNHEY, CDR2 SMNVEV (reference sequence). Trimming removed 6 bases from V and 2 bases from J, with 17 bases in between. The CDR3 has 15 residues. CDR3 in DNA: TGTGCCAGCAGACTACAGGGACTACCAACCTACGAGCAGTACTTC. It codes for CASRLQGLPTYEQYF.

This clone was seen a handful of times. The chain combines TRBV7-9 with TRBJ2-7; the match to TRBD2 covers 8 bases. Germline V lookup: CDR1 SEHNR, CDR2 FQNEAQ (reference sequence). V gave up 2 bases and J gave up 0 bases; unmatched junction bases: 3. The CDR3 extends over 15 amino acids. For the CDR3, the DNA is TGTGCCAGCAGCTTACAGCGGGAGCTCTCCTACGAGCAGTACTTC. Protein: CASSLQRELSYEQYF.

The chain recombines TRBV2 with TRBJ2-7; 11 bases line up with TRBD2. The CDR3 runs to 14 residues. The V segment lost 6 bases and the J segment 6 bases; nucleotides outside the gene matches: 7. Looked up from germline, CDR1 is SNHLY and CDR2 is FYNNEI. This CDR3 reads CASRQLAGAGEQYF. The DNA for the CDR3 is TGTGCCAGCAGGCAACTAGCGGGGGCTGGCGAGCAGTACTTC.

The J gene is TRBJ2-4, the V gene TRBV27; D perhaps matches TRBD2 (6 bases). The CDR3 has 13 residues. Trimming cost V 6 bases and J 8 bases, with 14 bases left between them. In germline, CDR1 is MNHEY, CDR2 SMNVEV (reference sequence). CDR3 nucleotide sequence: TGTGCCAGCAGGACTAGTTGGAGAGACATTCAGTACTTC. It specifies CASRTSWRDIQYF.

This clone was found a few times. This chain links TRBV7-9 with TRBJ2-5; TRBD1 might be the D (8 bases). The ends were cut back, 6 bases at V and 11 bases at J, with 19 bases in the middle. This CDR3 has 13 residues. Per the germline V gene, CDR1 is SEHNR and CDR2 is FQNEAQ (reference sequence). The CDR3 nucleotides are TGTGCCAGCAGTGTGACAGGGGCGGGGGAGCAGTACTTC. It encodes CASSVTGAGEQYF.

The chain carries TRBV11-2 and TRBJ1-3, with D possibly matching TRBD1 (6 bases). The length of the CDR3 is 17 residues. Trimming shortened V by 7 bases and J by 0 bases, and 19 bases separated the two germline ends. From germline, CDR1 is SGHAT and CDR2 FQNNGV. In nucleotides, the CDR3 is TGTGCCAGCACCCCGGGACATCCTAAAGACTCTGGAAACACCATATATTTT. This codes for CASTPGHPKDSGNTIYF.

This clone was seen a few times. This chain links TRBV19 with TRBJ2-3; 10 bases are a match to TRBD2. V shed 4 bases, J shed 2 bases, and the junction held 6 bases outside the gene matches. The CDR3 is made up of 16 amino acids. CDR1 is LNHDA and CDR2 is SQIVND in the germline V gene (reference sequence). DNA of the CDR3: TGTGCCAGTAGTAATATAGCGGGGGGACCCACAGATACGCAGTATTTT. This translates into CASSNIAGGPTDTQYF.

The V and J genes are TRBV5-1 and TRBJ2-7, with 7 bases fitting TRBD2. The V segment lost 0 bases and the J segment 5 bases; nucleotides outside the gene matches: 8. The germline CDR1 and CDR2 sequences are SGHRS and YFSETQ. The CDR3 is 15 amino acids. The CDR3 here is CASSLVPAGVDEQYF. CDR3 DNA sequence: TGCGCCAGCAGCTTGGTACCGGCGGGAGTTGACGAGCAGTACTTC.

This rearrangement joins TRBV6-5 to TRBJ2-7, with D possibly matching TRBD1 (5 bases). Germline CDR1 reads MNHEY; CDR2 reads SVGAGI. The CDR3 extends over 12 amino acids. Trimming took 5 bases from V and 3 from J, leaving 8 bases between them. CDR3 sequence: CASSKDSYEQYF. The CDR3 nucleotides read TGTGCCAGCAGTAAAGACAGCTACGAGCAGTACTTC.

V gene TRBV4-1 combines with J gene TRBJ2-5; 10 bases map to TRBD1. The germline gives CDR1 MGHRA, CDR2 YSYEKL. This CDR3 region has 16 residues. V gave up 4 bases and J gave up 2 bases; unmatched junction bases: 7. CDR3: CASSRDRGLGQETQYF. CDR3 nucleotides: TGCGCCAGCAGCCGAGACAGGGGGCTCGGGCAAGAGACCCAGTACTTC.